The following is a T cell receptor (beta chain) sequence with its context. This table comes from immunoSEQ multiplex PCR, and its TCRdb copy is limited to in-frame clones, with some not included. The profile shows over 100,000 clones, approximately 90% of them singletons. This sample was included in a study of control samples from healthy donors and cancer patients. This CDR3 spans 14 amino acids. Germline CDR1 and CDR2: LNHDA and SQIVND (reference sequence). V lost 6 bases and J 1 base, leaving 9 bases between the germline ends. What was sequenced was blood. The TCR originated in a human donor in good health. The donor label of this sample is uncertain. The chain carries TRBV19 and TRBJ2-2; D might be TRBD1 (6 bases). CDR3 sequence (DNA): TGTGCCAGTAGCCCAGGGGTGAACACCGGGGAGCTGTTTTTT. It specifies CASSPGVNTGELFF.